This record covers a single TCR beta chain. Using immunoSEQ multiplex PCR, the repertoire was profiled, and TCRdb retains in-frame clones only, with some absent. The sample shows about 11,000 clones, roughly 94% of them seen only once. The sample comes from a study of T cell changes during pregnancy in multiple sclerosis. The material was CD4+ T cells from peripheral blood mononuclear cells, obtained before pregnancy. This clonotype originated in a female donor with multiple sclerosis, enrolled in a pregnancy study.

CDR3: CASSRSGQGLTGELFF. As DNA, the CDR3 is TGTGCCAGCAGCCGATCTGGACAGGGACTCACCGGGGAGCTGTTTTTT. The V and J genes are TRBV7-3 and TRBJ2-2, with 8 positions matching TRBD1. Germline V gene data show CDR1 as SGHTA and CDR2 as FQGTGA. Germline trimming cut 5 bases from V and 4 bases from J; bases unmatched to any gene: 9. This CDR3 contains 16 residues. The full variable domain, with the rest looked up from reference TRBV7-3 and TRBJ2-2, is GAGVSQTPSNKVTEKGKYVELRCDPISGHTALYWYRQSLGQGPEFLIYFQGTGAADDSGLPNDRFFAVRPEGSVSTLKIQRTERGDSAVYLCASSRSGQGLTGELFFGEGSRLTVL.